A single sample is the source of the 26 T cell receptor beta chains below, sequenced in a study of T cell changes during pregnancy in multiple sclerosis. The data were produced by immunoSEQ multiplex PCR, yet TCRdb's version contains in-frame clones alone and is incomplete. This sample carries 60,000 or so clones, less than 95% of them seen once, and the ten largest clones take more than 2%. The sequences come from peripheral blood, collected in the second trimester of pregnancy. These receptor sequences come from a female donor in good health, enrolled as a control in a pregnancy study.

The gene calls are TRBV4-1 and TRBJ2-7, with 7 bases that match TRBD1. Germline lookup yields CDR1 MGHRA and CDR2 YSYEKL. V shed 1 base, J shed 4 bases, and the junction held 1 base outside the gene matches. This CDR3 is 13 amino acids long. CDR3 sequence reads: CASSQAQGYEQYF. Here the CDR3 DNA reads TGCGCCAGCAGCCAAGCACAGGGGTACGAGCAGTACTTC.

This chain joins TRBV28 and TRBJ2-2; D may be TRBD2 (5 bases). CDR3 length: 17 amino acids. Germline values: CDR1 MDHEN, CDR2 SYDVKM. Trimming removed 8 bases at V and 1 base at J, with 20 bases between. DNA of the CDR3: TGTGCCAGCGATTCAGTCCTTGGCCGGGGGAACACCGGGGAGCTGTTTTTT. Protein sequence: CASDSVLGRGNTGELFF.

The J gene is TRBJ1-2, the V gene TRBV19; 12 nucleotides agree with TRBD1. The CDR3 loop spans 16 amino acids. CDR1 and CDR2 (germline): LNHDA, SQIVND (reference sequence). V lost 9 bases, J lost 6 bases, and 14 bases stayed unmatched. Here the CDR3 DNA reads TGTGCCAGCGGTCCCGGGACAGGGGGCGGTCCCCATGGCTACACCTTC. Translated, it gives CASGPGTGGGPHGYTF.

V is TRBV19 and J is TRBJ2-5, with D possibly TRBD1 on 6 matching bases. The germline V and J ends were trimmed by 8 bases and 2 bases, with 9 bases remaining between them. The germline CDR1 and CDR2 sequences are LNHDA and SQIVND (reference sequence). CDR3 length: 12 amino acids. The CDR3 loop is CASATGQETQYF. In DNA form, the CDR3 reads TGTGCCAGTGCAACAGGGCAAGAGACCCAGTACTTC.

The rearrangement uses TRBV9 and TRBJ2-1, with 13 positions matching TRBD2. J was trimmed by 5 bases and V by 2 bases; bases with no gene match: 4. CDR1 is SGDLS, CDR2 YYNGEE, per germline. CDR3 length equals 16 residues. Here the CDR3 DNA reads TGTGCCAGCAGCGTTGAGACTAGCGGGGGGAACAATGAGCAGTTCTTC. Its protein is CASSVETSGGNNEQFF. Together with reference TRBV9 and TRBJ2-1, the CDR3 gives the full variable domain: DSGVTQTPKHLITATGQRVTLRCSPRSGDLSVYWYQQSLDQGLQFLIQYYNGEERAKGNILERFSAQQFPDLHSELNLSSLELGDSALYFCASSVETSGGNNEQFFGPGTRLTVL.

The gene calls are TRBV19 and TRBJ2-7; D is perhaps TRBD2 (6 bases). CDR3 size: 13 residues. V gave up 5 bases and J gave up 6 bases, with 14 bases separating them. Germline CDR1 and CDR2: LNHDA and SQIVND (reference sequence). The CDR3 sequence: CASSVQTGGEQYF. For the CDR3, the DNA is TGTGCCAGTAGTGTACAGACCGGGGGCGAGCAGTACTTC.

The V call is TRBV6-4, the J call TRBJ2-7; 9 positions match TRBD2. Germline CDR1 and CDR2: MRHNA and SNTAGT. The CDR3 runs to 15 residues. Losses at the gene ends were 4 bases for V and 3 bases for J; bases not matched to a gene: 7. CDR3 protein: CASSAGLAGFYEQYF. CDR3 nucleotides: TGTGCCAGCAGTGCCGGTCTAGCGGGATTCTACGAGCAGTACTTC.

The rearrangement links TRBV30 to TRBJ1-2, with D unclear. The CDR3 totals 12 residues. Germline CDR1 GTSNPN, CDR2 SVGIG (reference sequence). Trimming left V 4 bases short and J 8 bases short, with 14 bases between. In nucleotides, the CDR3 is TGTGCCTGGACGACATGGACGGGGGGCTACACCTTC. It is translated as CAWTTWTGGYTF.

The V call is TRBV5-1, the J call TRBJ2-7; tentatively, D is TRBD1 (6 bases). V was pared by 1 base and J by 6 bases, with 17 bases between. The V gene's germline CDR1 is SGHRS and CDR2 YFSETQ. This CDR3 is built from 15 residues. The CDR3 here is CASSLFETGAREQYF. In nucleotides, the CDR3 is TGCGCCAGCAGCTTGTTCGAGACAGGAGCGCGCGAGCAGTACTTC. The variable domain in full, completed from reference TRBV5-1 and TRBJ2-7, reads KAGVTQTPRYLIKTRGQQVTLSCSPISGHRSVSWYQQTPGQGLQFLFEYFSETQRNKGNFPGRFSGRQFSNSRSEMNVSTLELGDSALYLCASSLFETGAREQYFGPGTRLTVT.

The chain uses TRBV6-4 and TRBJ2-2; 11 nucleotides align to TRBD1. The germline gives CDR1 MRHNA, CDR2 SNTAGT. Trimming removed 6 bases from V and 7 bases from J; junction bases left unmatched: 19. This CDR3 contains 19 residues. The CDR3: CASSRTTGTGGSGGGELFF. In nucleotides, the CDR3 is TGTGCCAGCAGCCGAACGACCGGGACAGGGGGAAGTGGTGGCGGGGAGCTGTTTTTT.

The gene calls are TRBV25-1 and TRBJ2-6, with D hard to call. V was trimmed by 4 bases and J by 3 bases, leaving 7 bases between them. Germline V CDR1 and CDR2: MGHDK, SYGVNS. The CDR3 covers 14 residues. The CDR3 coding sequence is TGTGCCAGCAGTGGATCAGGTGGGGCCAACGTCCTGACTTTC. Translating gives CASSGSGGANVLTF.

V usage is TRBV6-1 and J usage is TRBJ2-7, with D hard to call. Deletions cut 3 bases from V and 7 bases from J, with 10 bases between. Germline V gene sequence: CDR1 MNHNS, CDR2 SASEGT. There are 12 residues in the CDR3. The CDR3 reads CASSEWSMEQYF. CDR3 bases: TGTGCCAGCAGTGAGTGGAGCATGGAGCAGTACTTC.

The V call is TRBV5-4, the J call TRBJ1-6; D remains unclear. V shed 2 bases and J shed 7 bases, with 7 bases lying between them. This CDR3 contains 13 residues. Germline V gene lookup returns CDR1 SGHNT and CDR2 YYREEE (reference sequence). The CDR3 region is CASSLDANSPLHF. The CDR3 nucleotides read TGTGCCAGCAGCTTAGATGCGAATTCACCCCTCCACTTT.

The chain recombines TRBV6-5 with TRBJ2-5, with 9 bases lining up with TRBD2. CDR3 length: 15 amino acids. V was pared by 4 bases and J by 5 bases, with 8 bases of the junction left unmatched. CDR1 and CDR2 (germline): MNHEY, SVGAGI. CDR3 region: CASSLLSGSGETQYF. The CDR3 DNA sequence: TGTGCCAGCAGTTTACTTAGCGGGAGTGGGGAGACCCAGTACTTC.

V and J are TRBV7-9 and TRBJ2-3; no definite D call. Per germline, CDR1 SEHNR and CDR2 FQNEAQ (reference sequence). The CDR3 is made up of 15 amino acids. Trimming stripped 5 bases from V and 6 bases from J, with 18 bases between. DNA of the CDR3: TGTGCCAGCAGCCCGTCCTCTCGGAGCCGCGATACGCAGTATTTT. Its protein is CASSPSSRSRDTQYF.

This clone was recorded once. The chain couples TRBV7-9 to TRBJ2-1; 9 nucleotides match TRBD2. V trimming: 3 bases; J trimming: 6 bases; junction bases outside the gene matches: 6. CDR1 is SEHNR, CDR2 FQNEAQ, per germline (reference sequence). The CDR3 length is 15 residues. The DNA for the CDR3 is TGTGCCAGCAGCTTTGGGGAGACTAGCGGCAATGAGCAGTTCTTC. Its translation: CASSFGETSGNEQFF. Looking up the rest from reference TRBV7-9 and TRBJ2-1 gives the full variable domain: DTGVSQNPRHKITKRGQNVTFRCDPISEHNRLYWYRQTLGQGPEFLTYFQNEAQLEKSRLLSDRFSAERPKGSFSTLEIQRTEQGDSAMYLCASSFGETSGNEQFFGPGTRLTVL.

This clone was seen a single time. The chain links TRBV13 to TRBJ2-1; the match to TRBD2 covers 13 bases. V lost 6 bases, J lost 2 bases, and 7 bases stayed unmatched. The CDR3 is 17 residues long. Per germline, CDR1 PRHDT and CDR2 FYEKMQ (reference sequence). CDR3: CASSPSGLAGPYNEQFF. CDR3 nucleotides: TGTGCCAGCAGTCCTTCGGGACTAGCGGGGCCCTACAATGAGCAGTTCTTC.

The chain has TRBV7-2 and TRBJ2-2; TRBD2 aligns across 10 bases. Per the germline V gene, CDR1 is SGHTA and CDR2 is FQGNSA. The CDR3 spans 17 residues. Germline trimming cut 5 bases from V and 4 bases from J; bases unmatched to any gene: 10. In DNA, the CDR3 is TGTGCCAGCAGCCCAGCCTCGCTAGCGGGGGCCACCGGGGAGCTGTTTTTT. The encoded protein is CASSPASLAGATGELFF.

This chain links TRBV5-1 with TRBJ2-7; 8 nucleotides line up with TRBD2. V gave up 6 bases and J gave up 6 bases; unmatched junction bases: 14. The CDR3 consists of 15 residues. Per the germline V gene, CDR1 is SGHRS and CDR2 is YFSETQ. CDR3 sequence reads: CASNLSGGPSGEQYF. As DNA, the CDR3 is TGCGCCAGCAACCTGAGCGGGGGTCCTAGCGGCGAGCAGTACTTC.

The rearrangement uses TRBV5-1 and TRBJ2-7; TRBD2 might be the D (5 bases). The germline CDR1 and CDR2 sequences are SGHRS and YFSETQ. The CDR3 loop spans 13 amino acids. The ends were cut back, 7 bases at V and 4 bases at J, with 15 bases in the middle. The CDR3 here is CASQSGGGYEQYF. Here the CDR3 DNA reads TGCGCCAGCCAATCCGGAGGCGGATACGAGCAGTACTTC.

The CDR3: CASSPPYGRNYGYTF. CDR3 nucleotides: TGTGCCAGCTCACCACCGTATGGTCGGAACTATGGCTACACCTTC. This sequence joins TRBV18 and TRBJ1-2; D ambiguous. This CDR3 spans 15 amino acids. The V gene's germline CDR1 is KGHSH and CDR2 LQKENI. The V gene lost 0 bases and the J gene lost 2 bases, with 10 bases spanning the gap.

In this sample, this clone turned up once. The rearrangement uses TRBV6-1 and TRBJ2-1; 9 bases line up with TRBD1. CDR3 length: 14 amino acids. The germline V gene has CDR1 MNHNS and CDR2 SASEGT. Trimming cost V 5 bases and J 7 bases; bases outside gene matches: 6. CDR3 DNA sequence: TGTGCCAGCAGTCGGGACAGGGTGTCTAATGAGCAGTTCTTC. Encoded protein: CASSRDRVSNEQFF.

This clone has only one observation. The V and J genes are TRBV6-5 and TRBJ2-7, with TRBD1 identical over 8 bases. CDR1 is MNHEY and CDR2 is SVGAGI in the germline V gene. The CDR3 has 16 residues. Losses at the gene ends were 1 base for V and 5 bases for J; bases not matched to a gene: 10. The CDR3 is CASSYWARGQGDEQYF. The CDR3 DNA reads as TGTGCCAGCAGTTACTGGGCCAGGGGGCAAGGTGACGAGCAGTACTTC.

CDR3 in DNA: TGTGCCAGCAGCCCCGGCTACGAGCAGTACTTC. It codes for CASSPGYEQYF. This chain links TRBV7-2 with TRBJ2-7; D uncertain. V was shortened by 5 bases and J by 3 bases, with 5 bases between the two germline ends. Germline V lookup: CDR1 SGHTA, CDR2 FQGNSA. This CDR3 comprises 11 residues.

This clone showed up just once. The chain carries TRBV5-1 and TRBJ2-1, with a tentative D call TRBD2 (6 bases). This CDR3 is built from 18 residues. CDR1 is SGHRS and CDR2 is YFSETQ in the germline V gene. Trimming pared 2 bases from V and 2 bases from J, leaving 20 bases between. The CDR3: CASSFVEQSGGTYNEQFF. CDR3 DNA: TGCGCCAGCAGCTTTGTTGAACAAAGTGGGGGGACCTACAATGAGCAGTTCTTC.

This chain links TRBV9 with TRBJ1-2; TRBD1 might be the D (5 bases). Germline CDR1 reads SGDLS; CDR2 reads YYNGEE. The CDR3 contains 16 residues. With 0 bases removed from V and 3 bases from J, the gap between germline ends came to 15 bases. The CDR3 sequence is CASSVGFLGPYYGYTF. CDR3 coding DNA: TGTGCCAGCAGCGTAGGTTTTCTGGGGCCATACTATGGCTACACCTTC.